This is a list of T cell receptor beta chains from one sample in a study of T cell responses to AZD1222 COVID-19 vaccine. Sequencing used immunoSEQ multiplex PCR; TCRdb keeps in-frame clones, though not all of them. The data show more than 95,000 clones, with around nine tenths seen just once and 8% to 10% held by the top ten. The sequencing here drew on peripheral blood, taken on day 0 of AZD1222 vaccination. All receptors come from an adult in good health. Each CDR3 is given with its conserved first and last residue. The order of the fields is J gene, clone size, V gene, CDR3 length, D gene, CDR3 protein, CDR3 DNA. A D gene is named only where the DNA matches it firmly. Rows may omit the clone size; those that give it use once, few, many or a size class.

j_gene: TRBJ2-1
abundance: NA
v_gene: TRBV29-1
len: 22
d_gene: TRBD2
CDR3aa: CSVGGVSSFASGRVSSYNEQFF
CDR3nt: TGCAGCGTTGGGGGGGTTAGTAGCTTCGCTAGCGGGAGGGTCAGCTCCTACAATGAGCAGTTCTTC

j_gene: TRBJ2-3
abundance: NA
v_gene: TRBV4-1
len: 15
d_gene: TRBD2
CDR3aa: CASSVTSGRTDTQYF
CDR3nt: TGCGCCAGCAGCGTAACTAGCGGGAGGACAGATACGCAGTATTTT

j_gene: TRBJ1-3
abundance: NA
v_gene: TRBV6-5
len: 15
d_gene: TRBD1
CDR3aa: CASTRQGAVGNTIYF
CDR3nt: TGTGCCAGCACTAGACAGGGGGCTGTAGGAAACACCATATATTTT

j_gene: TRBJ1-2
abundance: NA
v_gene: TRBV9
len: 14
d_gene: NA
CDR3aa: CASSVGTQNYGYTF
CDR3nt: TGTGCCAGCAGCGTAGGCACCCAGAACTATGGCTACACCTTC

j_gene: TRBJ2-6
abundance: NA
v_gene: TRBV6-5
len: 14
d_gene: NA
CDR3aa: CASTVQTGANVLTF
CDR3nt: TGTGCCAGCACAGTCCAGACTGGGGCCAACGTCCTGACTTTC

j_gene: TRBJ1-5
abundance: once
v_gene: TRBV3-1/TRBV3-2
len: 16
d_gene: TRBD1
CDR3aa: CASSQSGQGGGQPQHF
CDR3nt: TGTGCCAGCAGCCAATCAGGACAGGGGGGAGGTCAGCCCCAGCATTTT

j_gene: TRBJ2-3
abundance: NA
v_gene: TRBV5-5
len: 13
d_gene: NA
CDR3aa: CASQTRSTDTQYF
CDR3nt: TGTGCCAGCCAGACTAGAAGCACAGATACGCAGTATTTT

j_gene: TRBJ1-1
abundance: NA
v_gene: TRBV5-1
len: 14
d_gene: TRBD1
CDR3aa: CASSLRTGNTEAFF
CDR3nt: TGCGCCAGCAGCTTGCGGACAGGGAACACTGAAGCTTTCTTT

j_gene: TRBJ2-7
abundance: NA
v_gene: TRBV29-1
len: 14
d_gene: TRBD2
CDR3aa: CSVEIGGRDYEQYF
CDR3nt: TGCAGCGTTGAAATCGGCGGGAGGGACTACGAGCAGTACTTC

j_gene: TRBJ1-2
abundance: once
v_gene: TRBV29-1
len: 12
d_gene: NA
CDR3aa: CSGWGPNYGYTF
CDR3nt: TGCAGCGGGTGGGGGCCTAACTATGGCTACACCTTC

j_gene: TRBJ1-1
abundance: NA
v_gene: TRBV18
len: 12
d_gene: TRBD1
CDR3aa: CATGQEWTEAFF
CDR3nt: TGTGCCACTGGACAGGAGTGGACTGAAGCTTTCTTT

j_gene: TRBJ2-2
abundance: NA
v_gene: TRBV5-4
len: 15
d_gene: NA
CDR3aa: CASSFGSGPTGELFF
CDR3nt: TGTGCCAGCAGCTTCGGTAGCGGTCCCACCGGGGAGCTGTTTTTT

j_gene: TRBJ2-1
abundance: NA
v_gene: TRBV4-1
len: 15
d_gene: NA
CDR3aa: CASSRSTGNYNEQFF
CDR3nt: TGCGCCAGCAGCCGATCGACAGGCAACTACAATGAGCAGTTCTTC

j_gene: TRBJ1-1
abundance: NA
v_gene: TRBV12-3/TRBV12-4
len: 13
d_gene: TRBD1
CDR3aa: CASSRQGNTEAFF
CDR3nt: TGTGCCAGCAGCCGACAGGGGAACACTGAAGCTTTCTTT

j_gene: TRBJ2-7
abundance: NA
v_gene: TRBV20-1
len: 16
d_gene: NA
CDR3aa: CSASSRRATVGYEQYF
CDR3nt: TGCAGTGCTAGTAGTAGGCGAGCCACGGTCGGCTACGAGCAGTACTTC

j_gene: TRBJ2-1
abundance: NA
v_gene: TRBV2
len: 16
d_gene: TRBD2
CDR3aa: CASSGGLAVPYNEQFF
CDR3nt: TGTGCCAGCAGTGGAGGACTAGCCGTTCCCTACAATGAGCAGTTCTTC

j_gene: TRBJ1-5
abundance: few
v_gene: TRBV2
len: 13
d_gene: TRBD1
CDR3aa: CASVGQGLQPQHF
CDR3nt: TGTGCCAGCGTCGGACAGGGATTGCAGCCCCAGCATTTT

j_gene: TRBJ2-2
abundance: few
v_gene: TRBV6-2/TRBV6-3
len: 14
d_gene: NA
CDR3aa: CASSGTGGAGELFF
CDR3nt: TGTGCCAGCAGCGGGACCGGAGGGGCCGGGGAGCTGTTTTTT

j_gene: TRBJ2-7
abundance: NA
v_gene: TRBV5-5
len: 14
d_gene: TRBD1
CDR3aa: CASSLGQGSGEQYF
CDR3nt: TGTGCCAGCAGCTTGGGACAGGGCTCGGGGGAGCAGTACTTC

j_gene: TRBJ1-1
abundance: NA
v_gene: TRBV19
len: 14
d_gene: TRBD1
CDR3aa: CASSIGTGGTEAFF
CDR3nt: TGTGCCAGTAGTATTGGGACAGGGGGCACTGAAGCTTTCTTT

j_gene: TRBJ2-2
abundance: once
v_gene: TRBV19
len: 13
d_gene: NA
CDR3aa: CATRTVGTGELFF
CDR3nt: TGTGCCACAAGGACCGTTGGGACCGGGGAGCTGTTTTTT